Reported below is one T cell receptor (beta chain). It lacks a known antigen. No much larger clone exists at a distance of one base, and base qualities are not known. This sample was included in a study of OX40 agonist ivuxolimab in advanced cancers. In the study overall: Ivuxolimab, which targeted the costimulatory receptor OX40 (CD134), was an agonistic, fully human IgG2 monoclonal antibody. Intravenous ivuxolimab was administered to patients every 2 weeks at six dose levels: 0.01, 0.1, 0.3, 1.5, 3 and 10 mg/kg. Of the approximately 50 dose-escalation patients, hepatocellular carcinoma was present in about 20, melanoma in roughly 15, renal cell carcinoma in 9 and head and neck cancer in 9. In the dose-escalation cohort, nearly 85% of patients were male, and the mean age was 60 years with a range of roughly 20 to 79. Patients were allowed to have had prior anti-PD-1, anti-PD-L1 or anti-CTLA-4 therapy, and approximately 40% of the dose-escalation patients had been treated with checkpoint inhibitors. Partial responses were achieved by three dose-escalation patients, of whom one had hepatocellular carcinoma and two had cutaneous melanoma. Peripheral TCRbeta sequencing aimed to test whether ivuxolimab altered TCR sequence diversity and caused clonal T-cell expansion. The paper reports the monotherapy dose-escalation portion (N of about 56 patients) of the phase I ivuxolimab trial. Study-wide findings and limitations: In partial responders in the 0.1-3.0 mg/kg groups, normalized peripheral clonal expansion was found to be among the lowest, especially among CD8+ T cells. Antigen specificity was not determined for the clonally expanded peripheral T cells. Low levels of normalized T-cell clonal expansion were also seen in some nonresponding patients. Clonal expansion of both CD4+ and CD8+ blood T cells was observed from baseline to week 6 at doses 0.1 to 3.0 mg/kg. After ivuxolimab, expanded clones were on average more numerous among CD8+ T cells than among CD4+ T cells.

Genomic DNA was isolated from the sorted cells so that the TCRbeta CDR3 region could be sequenced. The immunoSEQ Assay was used for sequencing of TCRbeta CDR3 regions. Held by TCRdb, this immuneACCESS table contains in-frame sequences only and omits some clones. Under half of the omission traces to an unresolved V gene where checked; the cause of the rest is unknown. The sample yields more than 55,000 clones; over 80% were counted once. The ten top clones hold around 5% of the sample. Patients with autoimmune disease history or receiving systemic immunosuppression were excluded from the trial. Peripheral blood for TCR sequencing was collected from all dose cohorts at baseline, on cycle 4 day 1, and on cycle 7 day 1. Samples came from an open-label, multicenter, first-in-human phase I dose-escalation trial of ivuxolimab. Adults with locally advanced or metastatic head and neck squamous cell, hepatocellular, melanoma or renal cell carcinoma were enrolled in the trial. Before TCR sequencing, CD4+ and CD8+ T cells were separately sorted from peripheral blood.

From the cysteine up to the phenylalanine, the CDR3 has a length of 15 residues. Only CDR3 DNA remains: 45 bases, in frame from the first base. From a lookup of the germline V gene, CDR1 and CDR2 are SGHAT and FQNNGV. The germline V end is reduced by 4 bases and the J end by 2 bases; junction bases left unmatched: 4. This chain is built from TRBV11-2 and TRBJ2-3; TRBD1 aligns with 9 central bases. This specimen was CD4+ or CD8+ T cells sorted from blood, taken in a trial of the OX40 agonist ivuxolimab. This TCR was sampled from an adult with an advanced solid tumor such as melanoma, head and neck, liver or kidney cancer. The CDR3 protein sequence reads: CASSSDRGDTDTQYF. The DNA reads as follows: TGTGCCAGCAGCTCGGACAGGGGAGACACAGATACGCAGTATTTT.